This is a list of T cell receptor beta chains from one sample in a study of monozygotic twins with inflammatory bowel disease. Reprocessing the 5' RACE reads, TCRdb reports a single entry for every CDR3 protein and omits DNA. The sample yields roughly 150,000 distinct CDR3 sequences, of which the top ten take up about 1.2%. The sample taken for sequencing was blood. The receptors shown here come from a human donor with ulcerative colitis or Crohn's disease, or a healthy co-twin of an affected twin (not recorded which). Both conserved end residues are part of each CDR3.

CDR3 length	V gene	J gene	CDR3 protein
15	TRBV28	TRBJ2-5	CASTDLTGVGETQYF
16	TRBV24-1	TRBJ2-1	CATSDSGQGDYNEQFF
15	TRBV20-1	TRBJ2-5	CSARALLAGVGTQYF
12	TRBV28	TRBJ1-1	CASFRGNTEAFF
15	TRBV30	TRBJ2-5	CAWSRRGHPKETQYF
16	TRBV5-5	TRBJ2-3	CASSLGRTRSTDTQYF
17	TRBV6-5	TRBJ2-6	CASSYSGRTSGANVLTF
11	TRBV29-1	TRBJ1-2	CSVVGGGGYTF
15	TRBV5-6	TRBJ1-6	CASSLGTGINSPLHF
13	TRBV20-1	TRBJ2-1	CSASPSSYNEQFF
15	TRBV4-3	TRBJ2-3	CASSQEAASTDTQYF
15	TRBV7-2	TRBJ1-5	CASSPGTADNQPQHF
15	TRBV7-8	TRBJ2-7	CASSLATSGMSEQYF
15	TRBV6-5	TRBJ2-3	CASSYPGQGTDTQYF
15	TRBV20-1	TRBJ2-2	CSARTSGRGTGELFF
14	TRBV5-4	TRBJ1-1	CASSLLGVDTEAFF
14	TRBV7-8	TRBJ1-2	CASSSPTGSYGYTF
13	TRBV7-9	TRBJ1-1	CASSSQGNTEAFF
14	TRBV6-5	TRBJ1-2	CASSYSPGYRGYTF
16	TRBV7-3	TRBJ1-1	CASSLAGGHGNTEAFF
15	TRBV5-1	TRBJ2-2	CASSPDRANTGELFF
14	TRBV20-1	TRBJ2-3	CSARGEGVQDTQYF
13	TRBV20-1	TRBJ2-3	CSGTSGPTDTQYF
14	TRBV18	TRBJ1-1	CASSLITVNTEAFF
14	TRBV18	TRBJ1-1	CASSPDPGGTEAFF
14	TRBV5-1	TRBJ1-4	CASRGTATNEKLFF
14	TRBV11-2	TRBJ1-6	CASSRDRVNSPLHF
13	TRBV19	TRBJ2-1	CASSIQGKGEQFF
13	TRBV12-3/TRBV12-4	TRBJ1-6	CASTIMENSPLHF
12	TRBV7-2	TRBJ2-2	CASSPYTGELFF
12	TRBV12-3/TRBV12-4	TRBJ1-4	CASSQRTGGLFF
14	TRBV14	TRBJ2-2	CASSLSGDTGELFF
13	TRBV28	TRBJ2-3	CASSLDATDTQYF
13	TRBV7-9	TRBJ1-6	CASSPQGYSPLHF
14	TRBV5-1	TRBJ1-4	CASGRSGRNEKLFF
16	TRBV13	TRBJ2-3	CASSLQSRDLTDTQYF
15	TRBV28	TRBJ2-1	CASTFRRGPHNEQFF
14	TRBV20-1	TRBJ2-7	CSARELAGGKGEYF
13	TRBV20-1	TRBJ2-7	CSAIPGGPYEQYF
15	TRBV7-2	TRBJ2-5	CASSPEAPEGETQYF
13	TRBV9	TRBJ1-1	CASSVANGVEAFF
14	TRBV29-1	TRBJ2-7	CSVVASGISYEQYF
16	TRBV7-3	TRBJ2-1	CASSPGLAGPHNEQFF
12	TRBV29-1	TRBJ1-1	CSVGTGGTEAFF
15	TRBV6-1	TRBJ1-2	CASSRPGTGHYGYTF
18	TRBV12-3/TRBV12-4	TRBJ1-5	CASSFGVLPSYSNQPQHF
19	TRBV27	TRBJ2-1	CASSPPLGTGGFSYNEQFF
14	TRBV28	TRBJ2-5	CASTPGSFQETQYF
14	TRBV3-1	TRBJ1-2	CASSRVGQVTGYTF
14	TRBV5-1	TRBJ2-1	CASSPRGTYNEQFF